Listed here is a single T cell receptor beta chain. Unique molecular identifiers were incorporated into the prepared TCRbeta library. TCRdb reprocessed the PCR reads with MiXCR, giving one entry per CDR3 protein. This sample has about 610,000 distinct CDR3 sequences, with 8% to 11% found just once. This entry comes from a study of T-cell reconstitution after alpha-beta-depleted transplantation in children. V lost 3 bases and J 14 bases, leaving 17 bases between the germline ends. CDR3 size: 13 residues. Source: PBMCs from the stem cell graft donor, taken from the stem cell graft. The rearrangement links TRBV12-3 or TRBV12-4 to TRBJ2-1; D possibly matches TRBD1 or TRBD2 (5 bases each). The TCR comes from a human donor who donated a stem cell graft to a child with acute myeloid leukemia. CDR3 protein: CASSFNGAGYKFF. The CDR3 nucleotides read TGTGCCAGCAGTTTTAACGGGGCGGGTTATAAGTTCTTC.